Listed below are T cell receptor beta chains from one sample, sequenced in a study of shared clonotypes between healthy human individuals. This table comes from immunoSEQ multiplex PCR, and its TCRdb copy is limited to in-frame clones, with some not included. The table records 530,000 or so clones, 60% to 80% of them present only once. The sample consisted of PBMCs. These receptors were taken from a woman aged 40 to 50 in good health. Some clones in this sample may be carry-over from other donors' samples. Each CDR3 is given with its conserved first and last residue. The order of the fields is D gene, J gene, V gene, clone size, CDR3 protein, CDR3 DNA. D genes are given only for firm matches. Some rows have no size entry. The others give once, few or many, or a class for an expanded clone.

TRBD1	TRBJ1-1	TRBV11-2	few	CASSLAGTGVTEAFF	TGTGCCAGCAGCCTAGCCGGGACAGGGGTTACTGAAGCTTTCTTT
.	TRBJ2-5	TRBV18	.	CASSPTRRETQYF	TGTGCCAGCTCACCGACTAGACGGGAGACCCAGTACTTC
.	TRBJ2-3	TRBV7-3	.	CASSLSYASDTQYF	TGTGCCAGCAGCTTGTCTTACGCGTCAGATACGCAGTATTTT
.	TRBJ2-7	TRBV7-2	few	CASTVGGLYEQYF	TGTGCCAGCACCGTAGGGGGTCTCTACGAGCAGTACTTC
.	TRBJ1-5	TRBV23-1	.	CASNYIGNKYNQPQHF	TGCGCCAGCAACTATATTGGGAACAAATACAATCAGCCCCAGCATTTT
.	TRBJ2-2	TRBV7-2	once	CASSLFGGTNTGELFF	TGTGCCAGCAGCTTATTCGGCGGGACGAACACCGGGGAGCTGTTTTTT
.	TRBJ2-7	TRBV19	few	CASSITGSSYEQYF	TGTGCCAGTAGTATAACAGGGAGCTCCTACGAGCAGTACTTC
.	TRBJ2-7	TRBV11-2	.	CASSLGRRSSYEQYF	TGTGCCAGCAGCTTAGGGCGTAGGAGCTCCTACGAGCAGTACTTC
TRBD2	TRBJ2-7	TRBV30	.	CAWGTSGRSYEQYF	TGTGCCTGGGGGACTAGCGGGAGGTCCTACGAGCAGTACTTC
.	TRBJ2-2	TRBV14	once	CASSQDATELNTGELFF	TGTGCCAGCAGCCAAGATGCCACAGAACTAAACACCGGGGAGCTGTTTTTT
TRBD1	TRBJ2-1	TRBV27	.	CASRGTASSYNEQFF	TGTGCCAGCAGGGGGACAGCAAGCTCCTACAATGAGCAGTTCTTC
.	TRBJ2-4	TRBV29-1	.	CSAADDHTGRRGDLAKNIQYF	TGCAGCGCCGCAGACGACCACACAGGTCGGAGGGGGGACCTAGCCAAAAACATTCAGTACTTC
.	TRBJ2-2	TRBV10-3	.	CAISVNGANTGELFF	TGTGCCATCAGTGTCAACGGAGCGAACACCGGGGAGCTGTTTTTT
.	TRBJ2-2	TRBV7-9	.	CASSPAGELFF	TGTGCCAGCAGTCCCGCCGGGGAGCTGTTTTTT
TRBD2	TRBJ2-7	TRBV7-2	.	CASSLNPAGVGYEQYF	TGTGCCAGCAGCTTAAATCCAGCGGGAGTCGGGTACGAGCAGTACTTC
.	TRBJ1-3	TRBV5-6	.	CTSSLDSRTASGNTIYF	TGTACCAGCAGCTTGGATTCCCGGACAGCCTCTGGAAACACCATATATTTT
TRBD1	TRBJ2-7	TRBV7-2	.	CASSFGTGDSYEQYF	TGTGCCAGCAGCTTTGGGACAGGGGATTCCTACGAGCAGTACTTC
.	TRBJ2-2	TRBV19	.	CASRSGTGELFF	TGTGCCAGTAGGTCAGGGACCGGGGAGCTGTTTTTT
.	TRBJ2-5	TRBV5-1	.	CASSTAPGNQETQYF	TGCGCCAGCAGCACCGCGCCGGGTAACCAAGAGACCCAGTACTTC
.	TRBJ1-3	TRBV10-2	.	CASSDWGPGNTIYF	TGCGCCAGCAGTGATTGGGGGCCTGGAAACACCATATATTTT
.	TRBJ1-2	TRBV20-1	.	CSASRGGGYTF	TGCAGTGCTAGCAGGGGAGGTGGCTACACCTTC
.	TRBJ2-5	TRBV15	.	CATSRSASYQETQYF	TGTGCCACCAGCCGATCGGCCTCGTACCAAGAGACCCAGTACTTC
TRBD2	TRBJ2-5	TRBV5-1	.	CASSLKGLAGGQETQYF	TGCGCCAGCAGCCTAAAGGGACTAGCGGGAGGGCAAGAGACCCAGTACTTC
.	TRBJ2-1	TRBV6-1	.	CASSEPFGGPLQFF	TGTGCCAGCAGTGAGCCTTTCGGGGGACCCTTGCAGTTCTTC
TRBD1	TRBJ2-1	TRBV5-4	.	CAMKRAGGRNEQFF	TGTGCCATGAAGAGGGCAGGGGGCAGGAATGAGCAGTTCTTC
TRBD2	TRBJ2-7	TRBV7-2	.	CASSLGGTTPAYEQYF	TGTGCCAGCAGCTTAGGAGGGACTACCCCAGCCTACGAGCAGTACTTC
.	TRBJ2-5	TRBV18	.	CASSPPMGYQETQYF	TGTGCCAGCTCACCACCGATGGGGTACCAAGAGACCCAGTACTTC
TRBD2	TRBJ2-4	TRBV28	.	CASSLLSGISVAKNIQYF	TGTGCCAGCAGTTTACTTAGCGGGATCTCCGTAGCCAAAAACATTCAGTACTTC
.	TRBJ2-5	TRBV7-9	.	CASSAGQGYQETQYF	TGTGCCAGCAGCGCCGGGCAGGGATACCAAGAGACCCAGTACTTC
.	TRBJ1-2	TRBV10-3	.	CAISGGTDNYGYTF	TGTGCCATCAGTGGAGGTACAGACAACTATGGCTACACCTTC
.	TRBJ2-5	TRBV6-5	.	CASSSDPEETQYF	TGTGCCAGCAGTTCGGACCCGGAGGAGACCCAGTACTTC
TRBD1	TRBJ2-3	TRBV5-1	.	CASSGRTGRTDTQYF	TGCGCCAGCAGCGGCCGGACAGGGCGTACAGATACGCAGTATTTT
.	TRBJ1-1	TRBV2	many	CASTQQPNTEAFF	TGTGCCAGCACCCAACAGCCGAACACTGAAGCTTTCTTT
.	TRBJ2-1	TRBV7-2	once	CASSLGLPYNEQFF	TGTGCCAGCAGCTTAGGGCTACCCTACAATGAGCAGTTCTTC
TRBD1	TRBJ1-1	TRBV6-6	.	CASSLITGGPEAFF	TGTGCCAGCAGTTTGATTACAGGGGGCCCTGAAGCTTTCTTT
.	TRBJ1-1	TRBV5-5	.	CASSFGGIMNTEAFF	TGTGCCAGCAGCTTTGGCGGTATCATGAACACTGAAGCTTTCTTT
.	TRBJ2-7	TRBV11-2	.	CASSLGQEFYEQYF	TGTGCCAGCAGCTTAGGCCAGGAATTCTACGAGCAGTACTTC
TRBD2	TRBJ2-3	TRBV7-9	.	CASSLELAGIDTQYF	TGTGCCAGCAGCTTAGAACTAGCGGGTATAGATACGCAGTATTTT